The clone carrying this TCR beta chain was detected ten times or more. Its antigen is undetermined. The J segment lost 3 bases and the V segment lost 6 bases, leaving 5 bases of the junction unmatched. The germline CDR1 and CDR2 sequences are SGHVS and FQNEAQ. CDR3 length equals 14 residues. Amplification of the TCR beta CDR3 regions used RNA transcripts (as template). A first-round RT-PCR used HTBI primers, followed by a second-round multiplex PCR. TCRdb redid the calling of the multiplex PCR reads with MiXCR, one entry per CDR3 protein. The sample records 580,000 or so distinct CDR3 sequences, under 45% being singletons. The data derive from a study of Graves' ophthalmopathy and Graves' hyperthyroidism. Study-level information: Stable hyperthyroidism meant no progression to ophthalmopathy within 18 months of follow-up. Findings and limits, study-wide: Most expanded clonotypes from thyroid (those above 0.001 frequency) were also found in blood.

People with hyperthyroidism were aged 18 to 65 and newly diagnosed, under 2 months' duration. This chain links TRBV7-8 with TRBJ2-7; TRBD2 aligns across 10 bases. The sequence derives from an adult man with Graves' hyperthyroidism. What was sequenced was peripheral blood or thyroid tissue (not recorded which). The CDR3 spells CASRYGTSDYEQYF. The CDR3 coding sequence is TGTGCCAGCAGATACGGGACTAGCGACTACGAGCAGTACTTC.